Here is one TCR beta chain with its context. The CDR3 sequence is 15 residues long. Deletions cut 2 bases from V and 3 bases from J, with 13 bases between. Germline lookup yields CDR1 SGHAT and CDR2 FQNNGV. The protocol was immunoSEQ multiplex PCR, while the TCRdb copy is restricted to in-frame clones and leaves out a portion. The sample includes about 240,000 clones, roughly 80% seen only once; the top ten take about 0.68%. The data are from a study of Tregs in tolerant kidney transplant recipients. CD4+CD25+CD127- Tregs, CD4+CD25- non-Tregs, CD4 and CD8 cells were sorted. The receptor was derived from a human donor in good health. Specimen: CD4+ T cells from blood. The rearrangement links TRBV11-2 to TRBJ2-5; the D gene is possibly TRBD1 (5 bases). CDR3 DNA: TGTGCCAGCAGCTTAAATCCCGGCAGGGAAGAGACCCAGTACTTC. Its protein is CASSLNPGREETQYF.